These 3 T cell receptor beta chains share one sample of origin, sequenced in a study of T cells in localized non-small cell lung cancer (dated by TCRdb to about 2020). Libraries came from the immunoSEQ multiplex PCR assay. Drawn from immuneACCESS, this table holds only the in-frame rearrangements with V and J called that TCRdb kept. Clones are partly lost; checked studies trace under half to an unresolved V gene and leave the rest unexplained. Counted in this sample were approximately 7,100 clones; roughly two fifths of them appeared once. Approximately 8.1% of the sample rests with the top ten. This sample comprised lung tumor tissue, obtained before any cancer treatment. Receptor source: a man aged 40 to 70 with stage III lung adenocarcinoma.

In this sample, this clone turned up a few times. The V gene is TRBV23-1, the J gene TRBJ2-7, with D perhaps assigned TRBD1 or TRBD2 (6 bases each). TRBV23-1 is an ORF, and what it does is uncertain. The CDR3 consists of 18 residues. The germline V and J ends were trimmed by 6 bases and 6 bases, with 30 bases remaining between them. CDR3 in DNA: TGCGCCAGCAGCCAAGGACCCGTGCAGGGGAGGTCCTGGAGCGAGCAGTACTTC. Translating gives CASSQGPVQGRSWSEQYF.

The rearrangement joins TRBV10-1 to TRBJ2-2; D is unresolved. The CDR3 has 12 residues. Germline V gives CDR1 WNHNN, CDR2 SYGVQD (reference sequence). Between the trimmed V and J ends, which lost 7 bases and 2 bases, there was a span of 5 bases. The CDR3 loop is CASTSNTGELFF. CDR3 bases: TGCGCCAGCACTTCTAACACCGGGGAGCTGTTTTTT.

J is TRBJ1-6 and V is TRBV6-8, with 8 bases aligning to TRBD1. CDR3 size: 18 residues. Germline loops: CDR1 MNHGY, CDR2 SAAAGT. Trimming removed 3 bases from V and 3 bases from J; junction bases left unmatched: 10. The CDR3 sequence is CASSYSPPGGGYNSPLHF. For the CDR3, the DNA is TGTGCCAGCAGTTATTCGCCTCCAGGGGGCGGCTATAATTCACCCCTCCACTTT.